The 21 T cell receptor beta chains in this list originate from one sample, sequenced in a study of cytomegalovirus exposure and HLA in healthy donors. The primer mix had 60 Vbeta and 13 Jbeta primers. The protocol was immunoSEQ multiplex PCR, while the TCRdb copy is restricted to in-frame clones and leaves out a portion. This table holds 130,000 or so clones, 70% to 85% found once. Sequencing was done on a sample of PBMCs. These receptors were collected from a man aged 18-30 years in good health and CMV-seropositive.

This clone was counted only a few times. The CDR3, as DNA: TGTGCCAGCAGTCTCTCCTTGGCAGGGCTAGGCTACACCTTC. Protein: CASSLSLAGLGYTF. The chain has TRBV7-8 and TRBJ1-2, with D possibly matching TRBD1 (5 bases). The CDR3 is 14 amino acids. V gave up 6 bases and J gave up 8 bases, with 19 bases separating them. Per germline, CDR1 SGHVS and CDR2 FQNEAQ.

This clone was seen a few times. This sequence joins TRBV5-4 and TRBJ1-1; the match to TRBD1 covers 8 bases. This CDR3 contains 14 residues. V dropped 4 bases and J dropped 0; count of bases not matched to a gene: 2. The V gene's germline CDR1 is SGHNT and CDR2 YYREEE (reference sequence). CDR3 bases: TGTGCCAGCAGCCTGACAGGGGTGAACACTGAAGCTTTCTTT. Its protein is CASSLTGVNTEAFF.

This chain joins TRBV29-1 and TRBJ1-1; D uncertain. V was shortened by 4 bases and J by 1 base, with 13 bases between the two germline ends. CDR1 SQVTM and CDR2 ANQGSEA come from the germline V gene. This CDR3 is 14 amino acids long. The CDR3 region is CSVVTRRANTEAFF. The CDR3 nucleotides read TGCAGCGTTGTCACACGGCGGGCGAACACTGAAGCTTTCTTT.

CDR3 amino acids: CASSPQVRSNYGYTF. CDR3 sequence (DNA): TGTGCCAGCAGCCCCCAAGTACGGAGTAACTATGGCTACACCTTC. The chain joins TRBV14 to TRBJ1-2; D ambiguous. This CDR3 is built from 15 residues. V dropped 4 bases and J dropped 1 base, with 13 bases sitting between them. Per germline, CDR1 SGHDN and CDR2 FVKESK.

Only a few counts were recorded for this clone. The junction and the germline gene differ at one end; a read error may be behind it. The V and J genes are TRBV6-1 and TRBJ2-4; D might be TRBD2 (6 bases). Germline V gene data show CDR1 as MNHNS and CDR2 as SASEGT. There are 17 residues in the CDR3. The DNA for the CDR3 is TGTGCCAGCAGTGATAATCCAGGGCGGGGAACCAAAAACAGTCAGTACTTC. Translated: CASSDNPGRGTKNSQYF.

The rearrangement joins TRBV27 to TRBJ1-2, with 9 bases aligning to TRBD1. With 6 bases clipped from V and 6 bases from J, the junction kept 8 bases outside the gene matches. The CDR3 runs 14 residues. The germline V gene encodes CDR1 MNHEY and CDR2 SMNVEV (reference sequence). The DNA of the CDR3 is TGTGCCAGCAGGGAACAGGGGGCCGAGGATGGCTACACCTTC. This encodes CASREQGAEDGYTF.

Only one count was recorded for this clone. The junction departs from germline at one end; a sequencing error may be responsible. This chain uses TRBV5-6 with TRBJ1-1, with D possibly TRBD1 on 5 matching bases. CDR1 SGHDT and CDR2 YYEEEE come from the germline V gene. This CDR3 region has 11 residues. The CDR3 loop reads CASSREGKRLF. The CDR3 DNA reads as TGTGCCAGCAGCCGGGAGGGGAAGAGGCTCTTT.

The chain links TRBV7-5 to TRBJ2-5; TRBD1 was called by the table and not checked on the DNA. TRBV7-5 is designated a pseudogene. The CDR3 sequence is 13 residues long. The CDR3 DNA sequence: TGTGCCGGGACCACAGGGGGCGGAGAGACCCAGTACTTC. As protein: CAGTTGGGETQYF.

V gene TRBV7-8 combines with J gene TRBJ2-3, with D uncertain. Per germline, CDR1 SGHVS and CDR2 FQNEAQ. The CDR3 is made up of 11 amino acids. V lost 5 bases and J 5 bases, leaving 5 bases between the germline ends. The CDR3 spells CASSTGDTQYF. The CDR3, as DNA: TGTGCCAGCAGCACGGGAGATACGCAGTATTTT.

This clone was counted only a few times. This rearrangement joins TRBV6-6 to TRBJ1-1, with a weak D call TRBD1 (5 bases). V was shortened by 7 bases and J by 3 bases, with 12 bases between the two germline ends. The CDR3 is 13 residues long. Germline V gene lookup returns CDR1 MNHNY and CDR2 SVGAGI (reference sequence). The CDR3 bases are TGTGCCAGCATTCCGCGGGGGGACACTGAAGCTTTCTTT. It is translated as CASIPRGDTEAFF.

This clone was seen a handful of times. The chain links TRBV15 to TRBJ1-6, with D unresolved. The germline V gene encodes CDR1 LNHNV and CDR2 YYDKDF (reference sequence). V lost 0 bases and J 8 bases, leaving 17 bases between the germline ends. This CDR3 is 17 amino acids long. DNA of the CDR3: TGTGCCACCAGCAGAGATAAGGCTCTTTATCAGGATTCACCCCTCCACTTT. It yields the protein CATSRDKALYQDSPLHF.

This rearrangement joins TRBV13 to TRBJ1-1; D remains unclear. The CDR3 sequence is 14 residues long. The V and J ends lost 5 bases and 0 bases respectively, with 10 bases between them. Germline V CDR1 and CDR2: PRHDT, FYEKMQ (reference sequence). CDR3 sequence: CASSPRLVNTEAFF. Written as DNA, the CDR3 is TGTGCCAGCAGCCCCAGACTAGTGAACACTGAAGCTTTCTTT. The full variable domain, completed using reference TRBV13 and TRBJ1-1, is AAGVIQSPRHLIKEKRETATLKCYPIPRHDTVYWYQQGPGQDPQFLISFYEKMQSDKGSIPDRFSAQQFSDYHSELNMSSLELGDSALYFCASSPRLVNTEAFFGQGTRLTVV.

The genes are TRBV6-1 and TRBJ2-1, with TRBD2 matching over 14 bases. Looked up from germline, CDR1 is MNHNS and CDR2 is SASEGT. V shed 7 bases, J shed 7 bases, and the junction held 3 bases outside the gene matches. The CDR3 contains 14 residues. Here the CDR3 DNA reads TGTGCCAGCACCGGACTAGCGGGGGGAAATGAGCAGTTCTTC. This gives the protein CASTGLAGGNEQFF.

This clone appeared once. The V gene is TRBV19, the J gene TRBJ2-3, with D possibly TRBD1 on 5 matching bases. The CDR3 loop spans 15 amino acids. The V end lost 5 bases, the J end lost 2 bases, and 14 bases lay between the germline ends. In germline, CDR1 is LNHDA, CDR2 SQIVND (reference sequence). Here the CDR3 reads CASSGKGRPTDTQYF. CDR3 bases: TGTGCCAGTAGTGGAAAGGGGCGACCCACAGATACGCAGTATTTT.

The V gene is TRBV6-6, the J gene TRBJ2-1; D possibly corresponds to TRBD1 (5 bases). V was cut by 4 bases and J by 2 bases, with 15 bases left in between. In germline, CDR1 is MNHNY, CDR2 SVGAGI (reference sequence). This CDR3 has 16 amino acids. In DNA, the CDR3 is TGTGCCAGCAGTTCTCCCGACAGCCCCACCTACAATGAGCAGTTCTTC. It translates to CASSSPDSPTYNEQFF.

This sequence joins TRBV5-1 and TRBJ1-1; TRBD1 might be the D (6 bases). The CDR3 contains 15 residues. CDR1 is SGHRS, CDR2 YFSETQ, per germline. Trimming cost V 0 bases and J 1 base, with 10 bases left between them. As DNA, the CDR3 is TGCGCCAGCAGCTTGGCCGGGACACCGAACACTGAAGCTTTCTTT. As protein: CASSLAGTPNTEAFF.

The chain joins TRBV7-8 to TRBJ1-6; D ambiguous. This CDR3 contains 18 residues. The germline V gene has CDR1 SGHVS and CDR2 FQNEAQ. The germline V and J ends were trimmed by 5 bases and 0 bases, with 17 bases remaining between them. CDR3 nucleotides: TGTGCCAGCAGCGCCCAGGTTTTTCAGAGCTCCTATAATTCACCCCTCCACTTT. Its protein product is CASSAQVFQSSYNSPLHF. Filled out from reference TRBV7-8 and TRBJ1-6, the complete variable domain reads GAGVSQSPRYKVAKRGQDVALRCDPISGHVSLFWYQQALGQGPEFLTYFQNEAQLDKSGLPSDRFFAERPEGSVSTLKIQRTQQEDSAVYLCASSAQVFQSSYNSPLHFGNGTRLTVT.

The chain carries TRBV5-6 and TRBJ1-2; 9 bases fit TRBD1. There are 16 residues in the CDR3. CDR1 and CDR2 from the germline V gene are SGHDT and YYEEEE. Trimming at V came to 1 base and at J to 4 bases, leaving 8 bases not matched to a gene. The CDR3 here is CASSLSRDRVAYGYTF. In DNA, the CDR3 is TGTGCCAGCAGCTTGAGCAGGGACAGGGTCGCCTATGGCTACACCTTC.

The chain joins TRBV5-1 to TRBJ1-1; a weak D match, TRBD1 (5 bases). Trimming shortened V by 1 base and J by 0 bases, and 13 bases separated the two germline ends. Looked up from germline, CDR1 is SGHRS and CDR2 is YFSETQ. The CDR3 covers 16 residues. The DNA for the CDR3 is TGCGCCAGCAGCTTGTCGCAGGGATGGATGAACACTGAAGCTTTCTTT. Encoded protein: CASSLSQGWMNTEAFF.

V gene TRBV5-6 combines with J gene TRBJ2-2; D unclear. CDR1 and CDR2 from the germline V gene are SGHDT and YYEEEE. Trimming removed 0 bases at V and 4 bases at J, with 10 bases between. CDR3 size: 15 residues. CDR3 nucleotides: TGTGCCAGCAGCTTGGGGCAGGTTGGCACCGGGGAGCTGTTTTTT. Protein product: CASSLGQVGTGELFF.

The chain combines TRBV5-5 with TRBJ2-7; 8 bases line up with TRBD1. Trimming at V came to 3 bases and at J to 3 bases, leaving 8 bases not matched to a gene. The CDR3 is made up of 15 amino acids. Germline V lookup: CDR1 SGHKS, CDR2 YYEKEE (reference sequence). Here the CDR3 reads CASSSLDRAIYEQYF. DNA for the CDR3: TGTGCCAGCAGCTCCCTGGACAGGGCGATCTACGAGCAGTACTTC.